One sample yielded the 15 T cell receptor beta chains listed below, sequenced in a study of cytomegalovirus exposure and HLA in healthy donors (dated by TCRdb to about 2017). Library construction relied on the immunoSEQ multiplex PCR assay. For the multiplex PCR, a mixture combining 60 forward primers for TCR Vbeta segments and 13 reverse primers for TCR Jbeta segments was used. This is the immuneACCESS table as TCRdb keeps it, with only in-frame sequences that have V and J called. A part of the clones is gone; compared with another copy, unresolved V genes explain less than half, and the rest is unexplained. The sample table on file contains some 84,000 clones. About 0.6% of the sample belongs to the ten largest clones. Material: PBMCs. Receptors were obtained from a man aged 45-60 years in good health and CMV-seronegative.

This chain connects TRBV10-3 to TRBJ2-3, with 8 bases that match TRBD1. V lost 7 bases to trimming and J lost 6 bases; unmatched junction nucleotides: 3. Germline V gene sequence: CDR1 ENHRY, CDR2 SYGVKD. There are 12 residues in the CDR3. The chain's CDR3 is CAITGGADTQYF. The CDR3 DNA reads as TGTGCCATCACAGGGGGCGCGGATACGCAGTATTTT.

This chain uses TRBV6-5 with TRBJ1-1; TRBD1 might be the D (6 bases). The germline CDR1 and CDR2 sequences are MNHEY and SVGAGI. This CDR3 has 13 amino acids. With 7 bases removed from V and 8 bases from J, the gap between germline ends came to 17 bases. The CDR3 protein is CASTPGDQREAFF. CDR3 DNA: TGTGCCAGCACCCCAGGGGACCAGCGCGAAGCTTTCTTT.

The rearrangement uses TRBV7-8 and TRBJ2-5; TRBD2 might be the D (5 bases). The V end was cut by 4 bases, the J end by 5 bases, with 17 bases between. CDR1 is SGHVS and CDR2 is FQNEAQ in the germline V gene. The CDR3 length is 15 residues. CDR3 in DNA: TGTGCCAGCAGCTCCAACACCGGGGTGGGGGAGACCCAGTACTTC. Protein sequence: CASSSNTGVGETQYF.

The chain combines TRBV10-3 with TRBJ1-2; possibly TRBD1 for D (5 bases). The CDR3 is 12 residues long. V dropped 6 bases and J dropped 7 bases, with 12 bases sitting between them. Per the germline V gene, CDR1 is ENHRY and CDR2 is SYGVKD. The CDR3 nucleotides read TGTGCCATCAGGCAGGGCTTACGTGGCTACACCTTC. Its protein product is CAIRQGLRGYTF.

The chain recombines TRBV5-1 with TRBJ2-3; TRBD1 aligns across 7 bases. Trimming removed 3 bases from V and 6 bases from J; junction bases left unmatched: 10. The germline V gene encodes CDR1 SGHRS and CDR2 YFSETQ. The CDR3 extends over 15 amino acids. CDR3 nucleotide sequence: TGCGCCAGCAGCTCTCGGACAGGCGGCGCGGATACGCAGTATTTT. This sequence encodes CASSSRTGGADTQYF.

This chain connects TRBV21-1 to TRBJ1-1; the table names TRBD1, a call not compared with the DNA. TRBV21-1 is classified as a pseudogene. The CDR3 has 14 amino acids. DNA for the CDR3: TGTGCCAGCAGCATAGACGGGACAGCAACTGAAGCTTTCTTT. This gives the protein CASSIDGTATEAFF.

This chain joins TRBV7-2 and TRBJ1-1; D not certain. The CDR3 is 14 residues long. Germline V CDR1 and CDR2: SGHTA, FQGNSA. V lost 5 bases to trimming and J lost 7 bases, with 17 bases between them. The CDR3 DNA reads as TGTGCCAGCAGCCGAGCATTGGCGGGGAGTGAAGCTTTCTTT. Residues: CASSRALAGSEAFF.

The chain recombines TRBV7-6 with TRBJ2-2, with D possibly TRBD1 on 6 matching bases. The V end was cut by 2 bases, the J end by 3 bases, with 10 bases between. This CDR3 has 15 residues. From germline, CDR1 is SGHVS and CDR2 FNYEAQ. The CDR3 DNA reads as TGTGCCAGCAGCTTAAGGGGGTCTGACACCGGGGAGCTGTTTTTT. Translating gives CASSLRGSDTGELFF.

The V call is TRBV5-4, the J call TRBJ2-7, with 8 bases matching TRBD1. CDR1 and CDR2 (germline): SGHNT, YYREEE (reference sequence). There are 15 residues in the CDR3. The V and J ends lost 3 bases and 3 bases, in that order; junction bases with no gene match: 8. The CDR3 DNA follows: TGTGCCAGCAGCTCTGCAGGGGGCGGGTTCTACGAGCAGTACTTC. The encoded protein is CASSSAGGGFYEQYF.

The rearrangement joins TRBV9 to TRBJ2-1; 8 nucleotides agree with TRBD2. CDR3 size: 15 residues. Germline CDR1 and CDR2: SGDLS and YYNGEE. V lost 0 bases to trimming and J lost 4 bases; unmatched junction nucleotides: 3. CDR3 loop: CASSVGQRGYNEQFF. The CDR3 DNA is TGTGCCAGCAGCGTAGGTCAGCGGGGGTACAATGAGCAGTTCTTC.

The CDR3 sequence: CASRGLAGAEQYF. CDR3 coding DNA: TGTGCCAGCAGGGGACTAGCGGGGGCCGAGCAGTACTTC. The chain employs TRBV2 and TRBJ2-7; 14 bases are a match to TRBD2. Germline-derived CDR1 and CDR2 are SNHLY and FYNNEI. V lost 6 bases and J lost 6; bases outside the gene matches: 1. The length of the CDR3 is 13 residues.

The chain links TRBV6-6 to TRBJ2-7; the D gene is possibly TRBD1 (5 bases). Germline CDR1 reads MNHNY; CDR2 reads SVGAGI (reference sequence). The CDR3 runs 15 residues. Trimming removed 6 bases from V and 2 bases from J, with 17 bases in between. This chain's CDR3 is CASRTGQTGTYEQYF. CDR3 nucleotides: TGTGCCAGCAGGACCGGACAAACTGGAACCTACGAGCAGTACTTC.

The chain is built from TRBV10-3 and TRBJ1-2; 8 nucleotides match TRBD1. The CDR3 length is 12 residues. V shed 7 bases, J shed 8 bases, and the junction held 6 bases outside the gene matches. The germline V gene encodes CDR1 ENHRY and CDR2 SYGVKD. CDR3 sequence (DNA): TGTGCCATCACTACAGGGGGAGGGGGCTACACCTTC. As protein: CAITTGGGGYTF.

V usage is TRBV19 and J usage is TRBJ2-3, with TRBD2 matching over 12 bases. The length of the CDR3 is 17 residues. V was pared by 4 bases and J by 6 bases, with 11 bases of the junction left unmatched. From germline, CDR1 is LNHDA and CDR2 SQIVND (reference sequence). CDR3 bases: TGTGCCAGTAGTACCGACCTACTAGCGGGGGGCCCTGATACGCAGTATTTT. This encodes CASSTDLLAGGPDTQYF.

The chain couples TRBV7-2 to TRBJ1-2, with a weak D call TRBD1 (6 bases). Germline lookup yields CDR1 SGHTA and CDR2 FQGNSA. This CDR3 comprises 14 residues. Trimming removed 4 bases from V and 1 base from J, with 10 bases in between. The CDR3 loop is CASSSGQHNYGYTF. CDR3 nucleotides: TGTGCCAGCAGCTCTGGACAGCATAACTATGGCTACACCTTC.